This T cell receptor beta chain was observed in a study of blood T cell repertoires in COVID-19. Sequenced by immunoSEQ multiplex PCR; TCRdb stores in-frame clones only, minus some. The top ten clones hold around a sixth of a sample with tens of thousands of clones, over 80% of them seen once. Looked up from germline, CDR1 is SGDLS and CDR2 is YYNGEE. V was pared by 3 bases and J by 2 bases, with 24 bases of the junction left unmatched. The CDR3 covers 22 residues. V usage is TRBV9 and J usage is TRBJ2-3; TRBD2 agrees at 10 bases. The sequenced sample consisted of peripheral blood. The clonotype comes from a human donor in a cohort sampled during active COVID-19. DNA for the CDR3: TGTGCCAGCAGCGCCAGCGGGGGGGCATTCTTCTCGCCCCCCCGCTTCACAGATACGCAGTATTTT. Translation gives CASSASGGAFFSPPRFTDTQYF.